A selection of T cell receptor beta chains follows, all from one sample in a study of blood T cell repertoires in COVID-19. The table came from immunoSEQ multiplex PCR; TCRdb's copy has only in-frame clones and leaves some out. The profile shows about 250,000 clones, 80% to 90% of them singletons. Sample: PBMCs or T cells enriched from blood (not recorded which). The receptors come from a young woman who had recovered from COVID-19. CDR3s include the opening cysteine and the closing phenylalanine or tryptophan. A D gene is named only where the DNA matches it firmly. Size values are once, few and many counts, or a class for expanded clones, and some rows have none.

D gene,clone size,J gene,V gene,CDR3 DNA,CDR3 protein
NA,few,TRBJ1-1,TRBV5-1,TGCGCCAGCAGCTTGGACCTGGGGGGTCTTGCTTTCTTT,CASSLDLGGLAFF
TRBD1,once,TRBJ1-1,TRBV5-1,TGCGCCAGCAGCCCCGGACAGGCTAATGAAGCTTTCTTT,CASSPGQANEAFF
NA,NA,TRBJ2-1,TRBV7-2,TGTGCCAGCAGCTTGAGACGGGGGGCAACCACCGGTGAGCAGTTCTTC,CASSLRRGATTGEQFF
TRBD2,NA,TRBJ2-7,TRBV9,TGTGCCAGCAGCCAGGCCGGGACTAGCTACGAGCAGTACTTC,CASSQAGTSYEQYF
TRBD2,NA,TRBJ2-3,TRBV28,TGTGCCAGCAGTCCTAGCGGGGGTTACACAGATACGCAGTATTTT,CASSPSGGYTDTQYF
TRBD2,NA,TRBJ2-1,TRBV5-8,TGTGCCAGCAGCTTGGCCGGTCGGGGGGGGTCGGATGAGCAGTTCTTC,CASSLAGRGGSDEQFF
NA,NA,TRBJ2-7,TRBV5-6,TGTGCCAGCAGCCAAGGGAGAGCCGACGAGCAGTACTTC,CASSQGRADEQYF
TRBD1,NA,TRBJ2-3,TRBV28,TGTGCCAGCAGCCCCGACAGGGTGATGGCAGATACGCAGTATTTT,CASSPDRVMADTQYF
TRBD1,NA,TRBJ1-5,TRBV3-1/TRBV3-2,TGTGCCAGCAGCCAAGGGGACAGGAGGATCAATCAGCCCCAGCATTTT,CASSQGDRRINQPQHF
NA,once,TRBJ1-1,TRBV24-1,TGTGCCACCAGTGATCCACGGGGTACGGGCACTGAAGCTTTCTTT,CATSDPRGTGTEAFF
TRBD1,once,TRBJ1-6,TRBV19,TGTGCCAGTAGTATGGGACAGGGGTTGGCCCTCCACTTT,CASSMGQGLALHF
TRBD2,NA,TRBJ2-3,TRBV6-2/TRBV6-3,TGTGCCAGCAGTCAACGACTAGCGGGGGGAGATACGCAGTATTTT,CASSQRLAGGDTQYF
NA,NA,TRBJ2-1,TRBV15,TGTGCCACCAGCAGTCCGACAGAGCTCTCCTACAATGAGCAGTTCTTC,CATSSPTELSYNEQFF
TRBD1,NA,TRBJ1-2,TRBV29-1,TGCAGCGCCACAGGGGTTAGCGACTATGGCTACACCTTC,CSATGVSDYGYTF
TRBD1,NA,TRBJ1-1,TRBV9,TGTGCCAGCAGCCTTGACAGGGACTACACTGAAGCTTTCTTT,CASSLDRDYTEAFF
NA,NA,TRBJ1-6,TRBV7-2,TGTGCCAGCAGCTTAGTTCCTTTTTACAGAAATTCACCCCTCCACTTT,CASSLVPFYRNSPLHF
TRBD1,NA,TRBJ2-7,TRBV5-1,TGCGCCAGCAGCCGAGGGTACCGGGACAGCAATTACGAGCAGTACTTC,CASSRGYRDSNYEQYF
NA,NA,TRBJ2-5,TRBV5-1,TGCGCCAGCAGCTGGGCGGGGCGGGAGACCCAGTACTTC,CASSWAGRETQYF
TRBD1,NA,TRBJ2-3,TRBV6-5,TGTGCCAGCCGGAAGACAGGGCCGGAAGATACGCAGTATTTT,CASRKTGPEDTQYF
TRBD2,few,TRBJ2-3,TRBV5-1,TGCGCCAGCAGCCCCGGGACTAGCGGAGATACGCAGTATTTT,CASSPGTSGDTQYF
TRBD2,NA,TRBJ2-3,TRBV30,TGTGCCTGGGGGTTAGCGGGGGGGCCTGGCACAGATACGCAGTATTTT,CAWGLAGGPGTDTQYF
TRBD1,NA,TRBJ1-6,TRBV5-4,TGTGCCAGCAGCTCTGGAGGGACAGAATATAATTCACCCCTCCACTTT,CASSSGGTEYNSPLHF
NA,once,TRBJ2-7,TRBV18,TGTGCCAGCTCCATTGAGGGTAACTACGAGCAGTACTTC,CASSIEGNYEQYF
NA,NA,TRBJ1-2,TRBV11-2,TGTGCCAGCAGCCCCCGGGTCGGTGGCTACACCTTC,CASSPRVGGYTF
TRBD2,NA,TRBJ2-3,TRBV11-3,TGTGCCAGCAGCTTAACTAGCGGTGTCACAGATACGCAGTATTTT,CASSLTSGVTDTQYF
NA,NA,TRBJ1-4,TRBV27,TGTGCCAGCAGTTTAGAGGGCAGCCGAGGGGAAAAACTGTTTTTT,CASSLEGSRGEKLFF